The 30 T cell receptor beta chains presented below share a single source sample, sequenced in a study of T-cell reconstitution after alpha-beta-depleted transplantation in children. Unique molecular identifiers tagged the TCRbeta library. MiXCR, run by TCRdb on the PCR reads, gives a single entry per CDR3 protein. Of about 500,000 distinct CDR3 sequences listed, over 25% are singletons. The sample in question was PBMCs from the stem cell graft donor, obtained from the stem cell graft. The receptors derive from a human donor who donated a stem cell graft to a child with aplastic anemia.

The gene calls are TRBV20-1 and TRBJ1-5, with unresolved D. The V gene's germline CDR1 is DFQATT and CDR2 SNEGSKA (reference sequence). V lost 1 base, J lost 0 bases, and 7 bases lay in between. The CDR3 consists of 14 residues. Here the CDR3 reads CSARAGDSNQPQHF. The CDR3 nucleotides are TGCAGTGCTAGAGCCGGGGATAGCAATCAGCCCCAGCATTTT.

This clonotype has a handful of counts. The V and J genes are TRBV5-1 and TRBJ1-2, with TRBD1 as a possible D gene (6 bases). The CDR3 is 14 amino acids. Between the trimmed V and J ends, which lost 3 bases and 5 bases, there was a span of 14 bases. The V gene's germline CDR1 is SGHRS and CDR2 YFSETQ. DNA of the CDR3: TGCGCCAGCAGCTCCTTTATGGGACAATATGGCTACACCTTC. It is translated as CASSSFMGQYGYTF.

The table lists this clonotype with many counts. DNA for the CDR3: TGCAGTGCTAGTCCCCGGGCGTCGGGCACTGAAGCTTTCTTT. It specifies CSASPRASGTEAFF. The chain uses TRBV20-1 and TRBJ1-1; no reliable D call. The CDR3 is made up of 14 amino acids. Germline values: CDR1 DFQATT, CDR2 SNEGSKA (reference sequence). The V gene lost 3 bases and the J gene lost 4 bases, with 15 bases spanning the gap.

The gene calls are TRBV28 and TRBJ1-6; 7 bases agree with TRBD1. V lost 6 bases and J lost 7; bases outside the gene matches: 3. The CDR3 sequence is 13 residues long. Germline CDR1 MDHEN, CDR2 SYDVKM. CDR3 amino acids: CASRSRGNSPLHF. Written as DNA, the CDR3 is TGTGCCAGCAGATCCAGGGGGAATTCACCCCTCCACTTT.

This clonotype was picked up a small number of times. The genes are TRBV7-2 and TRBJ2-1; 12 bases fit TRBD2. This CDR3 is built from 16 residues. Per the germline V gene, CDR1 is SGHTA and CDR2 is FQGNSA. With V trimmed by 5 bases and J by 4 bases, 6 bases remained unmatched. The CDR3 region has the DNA TGTGCCAGCAGCCTTACCGGGACTAGCGGGTACAATGAGCAGTTCTTC. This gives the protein CASSLTGTSGYNEQFF. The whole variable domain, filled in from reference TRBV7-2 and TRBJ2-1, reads GAGVSQSPSNKVTEKGKDVELRCDPISGHTALYWYRQSLGQGLEFLIYFQGNSAPDKSGLPSDRFSAERTGGSVSTLTIQRTQQEDSAVYLCASSLTGTSGYNEQFFGPGTRLTVL.

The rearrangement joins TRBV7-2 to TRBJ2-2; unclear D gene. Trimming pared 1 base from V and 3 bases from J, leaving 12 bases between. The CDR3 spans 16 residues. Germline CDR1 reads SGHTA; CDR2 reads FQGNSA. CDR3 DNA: TGTGCCAGCAGCTTAGATCAGTCCTTACACACCGGGGAGCTGTTTTTT. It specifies CASSLDQSLHTGELFF.

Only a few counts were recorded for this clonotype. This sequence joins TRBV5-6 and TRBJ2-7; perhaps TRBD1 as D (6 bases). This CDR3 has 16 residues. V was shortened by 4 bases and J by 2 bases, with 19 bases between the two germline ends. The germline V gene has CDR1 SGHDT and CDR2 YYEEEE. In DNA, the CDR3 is TGTGCCAGCAGCGTGAGTCTCTGGACAGAAACCTACGAGCAGTACTTC. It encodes CASSVSLWTETYEQYF.

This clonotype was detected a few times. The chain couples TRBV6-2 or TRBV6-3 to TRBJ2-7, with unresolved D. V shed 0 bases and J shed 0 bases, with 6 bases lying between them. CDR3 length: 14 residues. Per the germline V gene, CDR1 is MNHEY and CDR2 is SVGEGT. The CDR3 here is CASSYSRDSYEQYV. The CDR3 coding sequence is TGTGCCAGCAGTTACTCCCGTGACTCCTACGAGCAGTACGTC.

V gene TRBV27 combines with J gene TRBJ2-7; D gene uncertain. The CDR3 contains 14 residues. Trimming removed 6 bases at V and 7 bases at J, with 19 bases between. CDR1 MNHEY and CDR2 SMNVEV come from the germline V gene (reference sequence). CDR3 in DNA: TGTGCCAGCAGCCCGGAGCCGAGTATAGGGGAGCAGTACGTC. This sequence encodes CASSPEPSIGEQYV.

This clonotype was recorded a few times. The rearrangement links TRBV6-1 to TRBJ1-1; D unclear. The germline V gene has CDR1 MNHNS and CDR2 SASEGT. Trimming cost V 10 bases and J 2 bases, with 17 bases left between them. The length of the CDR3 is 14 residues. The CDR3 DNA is TGTGCCACCCAACATGGCACCGGTAACACTGAAGCTTTCTTT. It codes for CATQHGTGNTEAFF.

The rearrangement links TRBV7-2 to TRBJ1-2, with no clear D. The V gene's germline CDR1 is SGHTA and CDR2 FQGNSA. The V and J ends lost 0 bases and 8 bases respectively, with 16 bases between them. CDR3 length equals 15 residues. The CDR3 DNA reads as TGTGCCAGCAGCTTAGCAGTCGAGAGGTTTCGAGGCTACACCTTC. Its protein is CASSLAVERFRGYTF.

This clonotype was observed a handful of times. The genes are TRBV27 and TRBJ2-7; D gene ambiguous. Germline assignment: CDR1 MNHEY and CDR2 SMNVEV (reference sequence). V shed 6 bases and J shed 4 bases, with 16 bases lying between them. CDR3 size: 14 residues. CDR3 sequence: CASSPKPQRYEQYF. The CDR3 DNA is TGTGCCAGCAGCCCGAAGCCCCAGCGATACGAGCAGTACTTC.

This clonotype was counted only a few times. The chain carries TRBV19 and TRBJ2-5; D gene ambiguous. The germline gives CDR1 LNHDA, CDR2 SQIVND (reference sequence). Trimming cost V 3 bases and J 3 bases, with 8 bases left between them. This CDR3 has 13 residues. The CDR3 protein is CASSIGSKETQYF. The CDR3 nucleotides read TGTGCCAGTAGTATCGGCTCAAAAGAGACCCAGTACTTC.

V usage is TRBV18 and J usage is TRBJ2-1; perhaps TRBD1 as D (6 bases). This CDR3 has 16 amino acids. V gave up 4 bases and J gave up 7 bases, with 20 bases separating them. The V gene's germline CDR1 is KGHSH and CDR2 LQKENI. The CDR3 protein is CASSLMGQELGNEQFF. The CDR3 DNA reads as TGTGCCAGCTCACTGATGGGACAAGAGTTGGGTAATGAGCAGTTCTTC.

The DNA of the CDR3 is TGTGCCATCAGCGGGACAGATAATCAGCCCCAGCATTTT. It is translated as CAISGTDNQPQHF. J is TRBJ1-5 and V is TRBV10-3, with 7 bases aligning to TRBD1. The germline V gene encodes CDR1 ENHRY and CDR2 SYGVKD. This CDR3 has 13 amino acids. The trim removed 6 bases at V and 4 bases at J, leaving 3 bases unmatched.

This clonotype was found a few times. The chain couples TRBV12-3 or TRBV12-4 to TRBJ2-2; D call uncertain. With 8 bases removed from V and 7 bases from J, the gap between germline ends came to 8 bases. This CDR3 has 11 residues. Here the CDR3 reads CASRSLGELFF. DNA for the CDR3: TGTGCCAGCCGGTCCCTCGGGGAGCTGTTTTTT.

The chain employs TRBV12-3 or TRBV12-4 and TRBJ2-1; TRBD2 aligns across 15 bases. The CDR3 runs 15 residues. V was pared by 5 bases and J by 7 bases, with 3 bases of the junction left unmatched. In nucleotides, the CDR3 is TGTGCCAGCAGTAACGGACTAGCGGGAGGGAATGAGCAGTTCTTC. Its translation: CASSNGLAGGNEQFF.

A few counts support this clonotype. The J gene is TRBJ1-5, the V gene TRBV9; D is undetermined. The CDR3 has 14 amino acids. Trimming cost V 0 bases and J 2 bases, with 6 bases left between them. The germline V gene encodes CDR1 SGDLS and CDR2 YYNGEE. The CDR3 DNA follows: TGTGCCAGCAGCGTAGATCCCGGCAATCAGCCCCAGCATTTT. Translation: CASSVDPGNQPQHF. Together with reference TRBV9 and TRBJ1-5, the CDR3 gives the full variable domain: DSGVTQTPKHLITATGQRVTLRCSPRSGDLSVYWYQQSLDQGLQFLIQYYNGEERAKGNILERFSAQQFPDLHSELNLSSLELGDSALYFCASSVDPGNQPQHFGDGTRLSIL.

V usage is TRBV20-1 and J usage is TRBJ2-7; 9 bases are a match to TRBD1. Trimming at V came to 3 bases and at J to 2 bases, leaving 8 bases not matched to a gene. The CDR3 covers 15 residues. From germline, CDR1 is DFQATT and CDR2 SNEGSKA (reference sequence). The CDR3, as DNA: TGCAGTGCTAGGAACGCCGGGACAGGGACCTACGAGCAGTACTTC. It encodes CSARNAGTGTYEQYF.

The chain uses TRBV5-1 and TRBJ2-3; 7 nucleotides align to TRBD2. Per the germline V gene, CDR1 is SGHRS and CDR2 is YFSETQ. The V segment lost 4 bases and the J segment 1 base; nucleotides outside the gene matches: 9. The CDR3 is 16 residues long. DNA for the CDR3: TGCGCCAGCAGCCCCAGGCTAGCGGACGGCACAGATACGCAGTATTTT. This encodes CASSPRLADGTDTQYF.

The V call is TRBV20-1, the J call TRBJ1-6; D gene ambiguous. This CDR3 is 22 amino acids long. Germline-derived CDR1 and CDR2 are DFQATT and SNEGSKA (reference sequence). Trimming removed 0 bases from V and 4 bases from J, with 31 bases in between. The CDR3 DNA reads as TGCAGTGCTAGAGACCCGAGAGTAACAGCGAGTCATCCCTCCTATTATAATTCACCCCTCCACTTT. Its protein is CSARDPRVTASHPSYYNSPLHF.

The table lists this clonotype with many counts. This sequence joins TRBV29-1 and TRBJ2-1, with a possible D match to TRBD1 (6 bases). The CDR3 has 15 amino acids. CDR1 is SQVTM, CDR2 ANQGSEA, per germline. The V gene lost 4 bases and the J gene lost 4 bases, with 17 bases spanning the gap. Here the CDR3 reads CSVVGGQRVYNEQFF. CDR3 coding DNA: TGCAGCGTTGTAGGGGGTCAAAGAGTGTACAATGAGCAGTTCTTC.

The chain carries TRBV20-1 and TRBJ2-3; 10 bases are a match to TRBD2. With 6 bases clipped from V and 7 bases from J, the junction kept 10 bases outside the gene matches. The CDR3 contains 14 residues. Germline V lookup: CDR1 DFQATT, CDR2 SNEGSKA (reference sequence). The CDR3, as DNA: TGCAGTGCAAAGGCGCCTAGCGGGAGTTATACGCAGTATTTT. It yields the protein CSAKAPSGSYTQYF.

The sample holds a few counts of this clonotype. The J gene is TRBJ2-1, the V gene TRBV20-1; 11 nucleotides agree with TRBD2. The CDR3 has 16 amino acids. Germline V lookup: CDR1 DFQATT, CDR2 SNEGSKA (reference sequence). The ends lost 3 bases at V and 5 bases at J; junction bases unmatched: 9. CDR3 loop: CSARPRTSGQHNEQFF. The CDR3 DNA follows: TGCAGTGCTAGGCCCAGGACTAGCGGGCAGCACAATGAGCAGTTCTTC.

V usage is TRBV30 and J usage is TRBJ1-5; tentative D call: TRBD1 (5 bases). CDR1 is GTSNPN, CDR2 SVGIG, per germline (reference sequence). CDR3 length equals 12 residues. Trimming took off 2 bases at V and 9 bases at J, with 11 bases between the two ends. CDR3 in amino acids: CAWSRGDRPQHF. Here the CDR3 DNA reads TGTGCCTGGAGTAGAGGGGATAGGCCCCAGCATTTT.

CDR3 region: CASSQLAGGIYEQFF. The CDR3 nucleotides are TGCGCCAGCAGCCAACTAGCGGGAGGTATATATGAGCAGTTCTTC. The chain carries TRBV4-3 and TRBJ2-1; the match to TRBD2 covers 11 bases. This CDR3 is built from 15 residues. With V trimmed by 2 bases and J by 8 bases, 5 bases remained unmatched. CDR1 and CDR2 (germline): LGHNA, YSLEER.

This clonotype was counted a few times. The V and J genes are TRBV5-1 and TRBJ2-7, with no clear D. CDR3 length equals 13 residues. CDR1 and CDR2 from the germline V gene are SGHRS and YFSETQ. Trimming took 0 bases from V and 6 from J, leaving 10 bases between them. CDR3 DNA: TGCGCCAGCAGCTTGGAGAGTGCCGGCGAGCAGTACGTC. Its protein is CASSLESAGEQYV.

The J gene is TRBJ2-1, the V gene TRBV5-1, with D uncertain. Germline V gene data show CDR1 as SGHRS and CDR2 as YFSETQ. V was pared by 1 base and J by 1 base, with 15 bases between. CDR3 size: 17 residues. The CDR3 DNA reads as TGCGCCAGCAGCTTGAGTCCAGTGCACCCTTCCTACAATGAGCAGTTCTTC. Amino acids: CASSLSPVHPSYNEQFF.

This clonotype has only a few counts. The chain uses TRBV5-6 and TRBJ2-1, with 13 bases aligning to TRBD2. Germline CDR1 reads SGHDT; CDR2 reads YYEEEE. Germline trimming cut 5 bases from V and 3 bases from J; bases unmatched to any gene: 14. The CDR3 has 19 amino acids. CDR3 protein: CASSPLLPRTSGSYNEQFF. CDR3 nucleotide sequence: TGTGCCAGCAGTCCACTACTTCCCCGGACTAGCGGGAGCTACAATGAGCAGTTCTTC.

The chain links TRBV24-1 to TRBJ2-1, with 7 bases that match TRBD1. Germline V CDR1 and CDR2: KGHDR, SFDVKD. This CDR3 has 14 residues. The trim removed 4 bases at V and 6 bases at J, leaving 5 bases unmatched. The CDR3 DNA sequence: TGTGCCACCAGTGAAGAGACAGGGATCAATGAGCAGTTCTTC. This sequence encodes CATSEETGINEQFF.